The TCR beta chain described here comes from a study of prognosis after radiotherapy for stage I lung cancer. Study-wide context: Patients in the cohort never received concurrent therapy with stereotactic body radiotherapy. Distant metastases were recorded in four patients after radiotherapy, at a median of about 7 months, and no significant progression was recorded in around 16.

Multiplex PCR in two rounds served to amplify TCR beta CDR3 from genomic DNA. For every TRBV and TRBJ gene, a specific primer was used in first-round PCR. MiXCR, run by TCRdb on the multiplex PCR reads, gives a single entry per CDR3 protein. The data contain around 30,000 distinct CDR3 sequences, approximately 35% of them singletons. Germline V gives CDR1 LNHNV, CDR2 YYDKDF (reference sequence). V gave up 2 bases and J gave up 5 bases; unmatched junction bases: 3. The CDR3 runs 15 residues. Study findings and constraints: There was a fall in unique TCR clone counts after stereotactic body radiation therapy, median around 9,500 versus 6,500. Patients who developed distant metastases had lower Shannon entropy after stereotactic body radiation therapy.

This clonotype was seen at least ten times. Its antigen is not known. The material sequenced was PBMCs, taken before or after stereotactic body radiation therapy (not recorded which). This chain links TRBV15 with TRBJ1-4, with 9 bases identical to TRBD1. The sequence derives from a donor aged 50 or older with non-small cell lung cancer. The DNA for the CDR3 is TGTGCCACCAGCAGACCGGGACAGGGAAATGAAAAACTGTTTTTT. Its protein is CATSRPGQGNEKLFF.